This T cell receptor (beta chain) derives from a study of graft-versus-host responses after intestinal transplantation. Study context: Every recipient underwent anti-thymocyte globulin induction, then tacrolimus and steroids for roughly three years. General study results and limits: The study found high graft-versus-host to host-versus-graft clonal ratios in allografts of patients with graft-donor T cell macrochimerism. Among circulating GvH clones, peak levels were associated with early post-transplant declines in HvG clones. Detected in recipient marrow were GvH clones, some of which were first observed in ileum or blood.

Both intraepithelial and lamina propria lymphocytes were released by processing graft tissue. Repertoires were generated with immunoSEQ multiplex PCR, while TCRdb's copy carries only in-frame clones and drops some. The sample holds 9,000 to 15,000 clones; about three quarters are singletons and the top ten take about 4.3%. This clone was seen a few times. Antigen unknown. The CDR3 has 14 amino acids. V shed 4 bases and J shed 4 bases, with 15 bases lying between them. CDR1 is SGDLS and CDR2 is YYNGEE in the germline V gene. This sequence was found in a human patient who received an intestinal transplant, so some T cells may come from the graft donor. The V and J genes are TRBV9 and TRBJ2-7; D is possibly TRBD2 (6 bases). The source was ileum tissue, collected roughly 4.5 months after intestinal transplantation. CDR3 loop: CASSPWGDPYEQYF. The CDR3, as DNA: TGTGCCAGCAGCCCATGGGGGGACCCATACGAGCAGTACTTC. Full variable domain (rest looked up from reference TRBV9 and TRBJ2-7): DSGVTQTPKHLITATGQRVTLRCSPRSGDLSVYWYQQSLDQGLQFLIQYYNGEERAKGNILERFSAQQFPDLHSELNLSSLELGDSALYFCASSPWGDPYEQYFGPGTRLTVT.